What follows describes a single T cell receptor (beta chain). Its antigen is not known. The CDR3 covers 14 residues. Germline assignment: CDR1 SQVTM and CDR2 ANQGSEA. With V trimmed by 4 bases and J by 10 bases, 13 bases remained unmatched. The data originate from a study of shared clonotypes between healthy human individuals. Across the study: Samples came from two female and three male donors aged 18 to 49. Study observations and caveats: Represented diversity (both genetic and exposure-history) was limited by the small number of donors.

A split of CD4+ cells into CD45RA+ naive and CD45RA-negative memory subsets was performed. Profiled with immunoSEQ multiplex PCR; TCRdb holds only in-frame clones, not every one. The data show under 600,000 clones, with more than 95% seen just once and roughly 0.05% held by the top ten. The sequenced material came from naive CD4+ T cells sorted from blood. Subset meaning: CD45RA+ positively selected. This TCR derives from a woman aged 25 to 39 in good health. J is TRBJ2-1 and V is TRBV29-1; TRBD2 aligns across 7 bases. As DNA, the CDR3 is TGCAGCGTTGCAGAGCGGGAATTAACCGGAGAGCAGTTCTTC. Translation gives CSVAERELTGEQFF.